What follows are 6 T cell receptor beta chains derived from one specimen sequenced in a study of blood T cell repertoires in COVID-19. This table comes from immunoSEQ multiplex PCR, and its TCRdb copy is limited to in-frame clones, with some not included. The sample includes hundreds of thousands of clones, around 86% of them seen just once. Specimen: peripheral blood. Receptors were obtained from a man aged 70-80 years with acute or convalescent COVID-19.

CDR3 amino acids: CATSDPRQGTGELFF. CDR3 bases: TGTGCCACCAGTGATCCGCGACAGGGGACCGGGGAGCTGTTTTTT. This rearrangement joins TRBV24-1 to TRBJ2-2; 8 bases line up with TRBD1. V lost 3 bases to trimming and J lost 5 bases; unmatched junction nucleotides: 4. The CDR3 has 15 residues. In germline, CDR1 is KGHDR, CDR2 SFDVKD.

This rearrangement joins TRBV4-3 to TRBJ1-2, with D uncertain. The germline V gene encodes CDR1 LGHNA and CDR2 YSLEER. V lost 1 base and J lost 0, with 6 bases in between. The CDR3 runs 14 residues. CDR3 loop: CASSQAGANYGYTF. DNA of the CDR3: TGCGCCAGCAGCCAAGCCGGGGCTAACTATGGCTACACCTTC.

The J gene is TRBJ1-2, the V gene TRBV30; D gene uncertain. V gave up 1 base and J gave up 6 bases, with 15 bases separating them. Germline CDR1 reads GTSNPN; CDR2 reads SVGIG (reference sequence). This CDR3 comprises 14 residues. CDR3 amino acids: CAWSATGGRDGYTF. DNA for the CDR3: TGTGCCTGGAGTGCAACGGGAGGAAGAGATGGCTACACCTTC. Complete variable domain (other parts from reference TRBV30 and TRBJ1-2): SQTIHQWPATLVQPVGSPLSLECTVEGTSNPNLYWYRQAAGRGLQLLFYSVGIGQISSEVPQNLSASRPQDRQFILSSKKLLLSDSGFYLCAWSATGGRDGYTFGSGTRLTVV.

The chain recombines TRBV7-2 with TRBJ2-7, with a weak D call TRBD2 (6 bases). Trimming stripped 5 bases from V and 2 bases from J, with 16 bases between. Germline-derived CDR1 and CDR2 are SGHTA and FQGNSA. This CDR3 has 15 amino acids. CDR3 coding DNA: TGTGCCAGCAGCCTCGTCCTAGCGCCTACCTACGAGCAGTACTTC. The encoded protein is CASSLVLAPTYEQYF.

This CDR3 is CASSIMGGMYNEQFF. DNA for the CDR3: TGTGCCAGTAGTATTATGGGGGGTATGTACAATGAGCAGTTCTTC. The chain carries TRBV19 and TRBJ2-1; weak D call: TRBD2 (6 bases). Between the trimmed V and J ends, which lost 3 bases and 4 bases, there was a span of 13 bases. The CDR3 loop spans 15 amino acids. The V gene's germline CDR1 is LNHDA and CDR2 SQIVND (reference sequence).

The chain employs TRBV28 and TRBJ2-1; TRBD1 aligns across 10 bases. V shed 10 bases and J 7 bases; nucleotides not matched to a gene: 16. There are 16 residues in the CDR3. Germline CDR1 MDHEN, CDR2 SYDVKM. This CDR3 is CATLPSRGTGENEQFF. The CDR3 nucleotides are TGTGCCACCTTGCCATCTCGGGGGACAGGGGAGAATGAGCAGTTCTTC.